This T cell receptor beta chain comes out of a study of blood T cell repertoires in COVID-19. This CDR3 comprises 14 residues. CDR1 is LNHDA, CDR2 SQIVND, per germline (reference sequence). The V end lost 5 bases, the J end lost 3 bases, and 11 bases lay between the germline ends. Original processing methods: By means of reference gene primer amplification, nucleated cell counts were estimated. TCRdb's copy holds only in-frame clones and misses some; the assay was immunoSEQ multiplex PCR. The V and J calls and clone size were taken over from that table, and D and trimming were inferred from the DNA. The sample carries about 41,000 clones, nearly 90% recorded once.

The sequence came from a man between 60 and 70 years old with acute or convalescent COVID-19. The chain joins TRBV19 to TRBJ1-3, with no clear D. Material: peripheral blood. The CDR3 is CASSSSYGGNTIYF. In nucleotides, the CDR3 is TGTGCCAGTAGTTCTTCATACGGTGGAAACACCATATATTTT.